The sequence of this T cell receptor beta chain was determined in a study of T cells expressing NK-cell markers. Study in general: TCR beta repertoires came from sorted CD3+CD56+NKG2C+, CD3+CD56+NKG2C- and CD3+CD56-NKG2C+ T cells. Regarding the study as a whole: Six or seven donors had dominant NKG2C+ clonotypes that comprised about 1.0-7.0% of their CD8+ T cells. A few donors likewise had their CD3+CD56-NKG2C+ fraction led by these clonotypes.

Worth noting for this clonotype: Its antigen remains unidentified.

TCR beta libraries carry UMIs added by 5'RACE template switching. TCRdb re-called the 5' RACE reads, yielding one record per CDR3 amino acid sequence without DNA. The sample's table shows about 380,000 distinct CDR3 sequences. The CDR3 is made up of 15 amino acids. Germline-derived CDR1 and CDR2 are SGHRS and YFSETQ. The sample consisted of blood T cells: a sorted CD56 or NKG2C T cell subset, CD4+ or CD8+ T cells, or bulk PBMC T cells (not recorded which). The receptor was isolated from a man aged 18 to 70 in good health. The rearrangement joins TRBV5-1 to TRBJ2-3; checking the TCRdb D call of TRBD2 is not possible without DNA. CDR3 residues: CASSWGAGKTDTQYF.